This entry is about one T cell receptor beta chain. The target antigen is unknown. This sample is part of a study of response to subunit inactivated influenza vaccine. Study-wide results and caveats: Authors suggested few new T cells are recruited by each seasonal influenza vaccination.

CDR1 is KGHSH and CDR2 is LQKENI in the germline V gene. Trimming shortened V by 1 base and J by 5 bases, and 11 bases separated the two germline ends. The CDR3 totals 14 residues. TCRdb reanalysed the RT-PCR reads using MiXCR and keeps one entry per CDR3 protein. The repertoire consists of fewer than 550,000 distinct CDR3 sequences, with less than 30% occurring once and the leading ten covering 1.9%. This TCR came from a man aged 50 or older who received an inactivated influenza vaccine. This chain joins TRBV18 and TRBJ1-1; D perhaps matches TRBD1 (6 bases). The material was CD4+ T cells sorted from PBMCs, obtained more than 4 days after vaccination. The CDR3 DNA follows: TGTGCCAGCTCACCACGGGAGGGGGTGACTGAAGCTTTCTTT. Translation: CASSPREGVTEAFF.